This T cell receptor beta chain appears in the sequencing data of a study of human T cells and chemical hapten exposure. Time point noted: patch test 2, 6 weeks after DPC sensitization. Treatment in this sample: therapeutic diphenylcyclopropenone sensitization with weekly scalp DPC. Venepuncture was done earlier than the placement of each patch test. Donation of samples came from alopecia patients who were 18 to 70 years old and suitable for DPC. It was from unfractionated whole blood that total RNA was extracted. Unique molecular identifiers were affixed to discrete cDNA molecules within the library. One entry per CDR3 protein results from TCRdb running MiXCR on the RACE reads. This table holds 89,000 or so distinct CDR3 sequences, 5% to 8.5% found once. Per the germline V gene, CDR1 is MDHEN and CDR2 is SYDVKM. The CDR3 has 13 amino acids. V shed 7 bases and J shed 0 bases, with 9 bases lying between them.

The rearrangement uses TRBV28 and TRBJ2-5; a weak D match, TRBD1 (6 bases). The specimen was whole blood, collected in connection with sensitization to the hapten diphenylcyclopropenone (DPC). The clonotype comes from a woman in her 30s with alopecia areata. Some clones in this sample may be carry-over from other donors' samples. CDR3 DNA: TGTGCCAGCACACAGGGTCACCAAGAGACCCAGTACTTC. Amino acids: CASTQGHQETQYF. Drawing the rest from reference TRBV28 and TRBJ2-5, the complete variable domain is DVKVTQSSRYLVKRTGEKVFLECVQDMDHENMFWYRQDPGLGLRLIYFSYDVKMKEKGDIPEGYSVSREKKERFSLILESASTNQTSMYLCASTQGHQETQYFGPGTRLLVL.